A selection of T cell receptor beta chains follows, all from one sample in a study of long-term antiretroviral therapy in people with HIV. TCRdb keeps only in-frame clones here, not all; method: immunoSEQ multiplex PCR. Of 30,000 or so clones in the sample, 80% to 90% were seen once. Here the sequenced sample was unsorted PBMCs, taken approximately 5 years before starting antiretroviral therapy. These TCRs come from a man between 50 and 59 years old with HIV. The CDR3 runs from the conserved cysteine through the conserved F or W. A D gene is named only where the DNA matches it firmly. The size entry is marked missing in some rows and otherwise reads once, few, many or a size class.

TRBV4-2,TRBD2,TRBJ2-1,-,CASSQVERGPYNEQFF,TGTGCCAGCAGCCAAGTGGAGCGGGGGCCCTACAATGAGCAGTTCTTC
TRBV7-2,-,TRBJ1-1,-,CASSSSGNTEAFF,TGTGCCAGCAGCTCGTCCGGGAACACTGAAGCTTTCTTT
TRBV21-1,-,TRBJ2-1,-,CASSKAGQFGIRVEGEQFF,TGTGCCAGCAGCAAAGCAGGTCAGTTCGGCATAAGAGTAGAGGGTGAGCAGTTCTTC
TRBV6-6,-,TRBJ1-1,-,CASNLRDAQGEAFF,TGTGCCAGCAACCTCCGGGACGCCCAGGGTGAAGCTTTCTTT
TRBV11-1,-,TRBJ2-2,once,CASSLLGGNTGELFF,TGTGCCAGCAGCTTGCTAGGCGGGAACACCGGGGAGCTGTTTTTT
TRBV5-4,-,TRBJ1-1,-,CASSPLIEGGTEAFF,TGTGCCAGCAGCCCTCTAATTGAAGGGGGCACTGAAGCTTTCTTT
TRBV7-3,-,TRBJ2-2,-,CASGRAAGELFF,TGTGCCAGCGGCAGGGCGGCCGGGGAGCTGTTTTTT
TRBV7-9,-,TRBJ2-7,once,CASRPWKASYEQYF,TGTGCCAGCCGGCCGTGGAAAGCCTCCTACGAGCAGTACTTC
TRBV5-4,-,TRBJ1-1,-,CASSSGTGTEAFF,TGTGCCAGCAGCTCAGGGACCGGGACTGAAGCTTTCTTT
TRBV19,TRBD1,TRBJ1-5,once,CASSINPGQGAQPQHF,TGTGCCAGTAGTATTAATCCGGGACAGGGGGCCCAGCCCCAGCATTTT
TRBV6-5,TRBD1,TRBJ1-3,-,CASSYMTGDTAIYF,TGTGCCAGCAGTTACATGACAGGGGATACCGCCATATATTTT
TRBV7-8,-,TRBJ1-3,-,CASSLAPQGIGNTIYF,TGTGCCAGCAGCTTAGCCCCCCAGGGGATAGGAAACACCATATATTTT
TRBV7-9,TRBD1,TRBJ2-7,-,CASSSPETPGQGPYEQYF,TGTGCCAGCAGCTCCCCCGAAACCCCGGGACAGGGTCCCTACGAGCAGTACTTC
TRBV19,-,TRBJ2-5,-,CASSPGPGPETQYF,TGTGCCAGTAGTCCCGGTCCGGGTCCAGAGACCCAGTACTTC
TRBV9,TRBD2,TRBJ2-1,-,CASSIRTSGYNEQFF,TGTGCCAGCAGCATCCGGACTAGCGGCTACAATGAGCAGTTCTTC
TRBV29-1,TRBD1,TRBJ1-4,-,CSVVRGGASSGEKLFF,TGCAGCGTTGTTCGAGGGGGCGCATCGTCGGGTGAAAAACTGTTTTTT
TRBV9,-,TRBJ1-4,-,CASSVAGDEYEKLFF,TGTGCCAGCAGCGTGGCGGGAGATGAGTATGAAAAACTGTTTTTT
TRBV9,TRBD2,TRBJ2-5,-,CASSPPLAGVRGGETQYF,TGTGCCAGCAGCCCCCCCCTAGCGGGAGTGAGGGGCGGCGAGACCCAGTACTTC
TRBV7-8,-,TRBJ1-5,-,CASSPSRVRQPQHF,TGTGCCAGCAGCCCCAGCCGGGTGAGGCAGCCCCAGCATTTT
TRBV9,TRBD2,TRBJ2-7,-,CASSVRQGLDEQYF,TGTGCCAGCAGCGTCCGCCAGGGACTAGATGAGCAGTACTTC
TRBV5-1,-,TRBJ1-1,-,CASSLQGPDLNTEAFF,TGCGCCAGCAGCTTGCAGGGGCCGGACCTGAACACTGAAGCTTTCTTT
TRBV11-2,-,TRBJ1-1,-,CASSLDFGRLDTEAFF,TGTGCCAGCAGCTTAGATTTTGGCAGGCTCGACACTGAAGCTTTCTTT
TRBV28,-,TRBJ2-5,-,CASSFEVLVRKETQYF,TGTGCCAGCAGTTTTGAAGTTTTAGTAAGGAAAGAGACCCAGTACTTC
TRBV28,-,TRBJ1-1,-,CASSLGGAERTEAFF,TGTGCCAGCAGTCTTGGGGGGGCGGAGAGGACTGAAGCTTTCTTT
TRBV7-3,TRBD2,TRBJ2-1,-,CASSVNGLAGEGRNEQFF,TGTGCCAGCAGCGTCAACGGACTAGCGGGAGAAGGGCGGAATGAGCAGTTCTTC